This record looks at one TCR beta chain sequence and its context. The sample comes from a study of technical replicates of blood from a handful of donors. TCRdb keeps only in-frame clones here, not all; method: immunoSEQ multiplex PCR. The sample shows about 95,000 clones, about 95% of them seen only once. This clonotype originated in a human donor in good health. Sequencing used T cells isolated from PBMCs.

CDR3 nucleotide sequence: TGTGCCAGCAGCACACCTCGGGGTTTAAAAGGGTATGGCTACACCTTC. It specifies CASSTPRGLKGYGYTF. The chain has TRBV7-2 and TRBJ1-2, with unresolved D. Deletions cut 5 bases from V and 5 bases from J, with 21 bases between. The V gene's germline CDR1 is SGHTA and CDR2 FQGNSA. The CDR3 covers 16 residues.